This T cell receptor beta chain was found in a study of blood T cells in healthy people across ages (dated by TCRdb to about 2015). For the wider study: In model experiments, template switching captured roughly one uniquely barcoded TCR beta cDNA molecule for every two T cells. To track age-related changes in TCR beta repertoire diversity, the study relied on deep sequencing normalized with unique cDNA molecular identifiers. Four age groups were formed from the donors: young (average approximately 15 years), middle-aged (approximately 39), aged (about 68) and long-lived (roughly 81). To avoid experimental bias, donors of different ages were randomly spread across the sequencing lanes. Two additional independent replicas of 1 million unique cDNA reads from the same blood draw were analyzed for two donors (one aged 18 to 30 and one aged 80 or older). Points the paper makes about the study in general: Estimates of total diversity based on one million sequenced T cells were considered lower bounds and underestimates. Since profiling was done on bulk unsorted PBMCs, naive and antigen-experienced compartments could not be conclusively compared. Donor CMV infection status was unknown, potentially confounding age-related changes in expanded clonotypes. As age increased, observed TCR beta diversity per million T cells dropped in a roughly linear way, and a significant reduction was already evident by age roughly 40. The long-lived group showed more naive CD4+ T cells, fewer expanded clones and increased TCR diversity than the aged group, suggesting age selection. A strong correlation was found between observed TCR beta diversity and the percentage of naive T cells measured by flow cytometry.

The library was made by 5' RACE. The sample was run on an Illumina HiSeq 2500. A second PCR of roughly 7 to 12 cycles was run with a J-beta primer mix and a sample-barcoded 5' primer. A unique molecular identifier was introduced onto each TCR beta cDNA molecule by a template-switch 5' adaptor carrying 12 random nucleotides. At least 2.5 million CDR3-containing paired-end reads were obtained from each sample. All of the RNA was converted into first-strand cDNA using the Mint cDNA synthesis kit, with a TRBC-specific oligonucleotide serving as the primer. All cDNA was treated with uracil-DNA glycosylase and then went through a first 18-cycle PCR with the universal primers M1SS and BC2_uni_R. The study's own analysis went as follows. Normalization of each sample was performed by random selection of 1 million high-quality reads, each carrying a distinct molecular identifier. Reads with shared molecular identifiers were discarded instead of being binned into consensus sequences. MiTCR, set to a Q25 quality threshold and the strictest error-elimination algorithm, was used for CDR3 identification, clonotype clustering and error correction. A nonparametric unseen species model with Euler transformation was used to estimate a lower bound on total TCR beta diversity. In-frame beta chains were kept once TCRdb had trimmed the public reads at Q25 with fastp and called clones with MiXCR. Here each entry gathers all rows of one CDR3 protein and keeps the most common genes and DNA. None of the V and J calls come from the authors' own analysis; TCRdb made them. The sample yields about 1.8 million distinct CDR3 sequences; 40% to 55% were counted once. The top ten clones comprise around 2.1% of the sample.

The CDR3, cysteine through phenylalanine, is 14 amino acids long. Solely the CDR3 DNA is kept, with 42 bases framed from the first base. As encoded in the germline V gene (reference sequence), CDR1 is DFQATT while CDR2 is SNEGSKA. V and J are truncated by 3 bases and 3 bases respectively, leaving an intervening sequence of 12 bases. The donors were 40 or so Caucasian individuals from Russia, aged 6 to 90 years, who were systemically healthy. Approximately 9.3 milliliters of peripheral blood were collected from each donor into EDTA-treated Vacutainer tubes. Ficoll-Paque density-gradient centrifugation was used to isolate PBMCs, with at least 7 million per sample. Total RNA, at least 5 micrograms per sample, was extracted from PBMCs with Trizol reagent. For every donor, an aliquot of PBMCs went through flow cytometry to measure the percentages of naive CD45RAhigh/CD27high T cells. On this clonotype: The specificity of this receptor is unknown. No much larger clone exists at a distance of one base, and base qualities are not known.

The sequencing input was blood. This sequence originates from a woman in her thirties or forties in good health. The chain joins TRBV20-1 to TRBJ1-5; the D segment could be TRBD1, given 5 matching bases. In nucleotides, the sequence is TGCAGTGCTAGTCTAGGGGCGAACAATCAGCCCCAGCATTTT. Its protein is CSASLGANNQPQHF.